This TCR beta chain was obtained from a study of blood T cell repertoires in COVID-19. The wider study: The samples span acute and convalescent COVID-19 from the United States, Italy and Spain. PBMCs, B-cell-depleted T cells, or T cells provided the cDNA or gDNA that made up the material.

The CDR3 is 17 residues long. Germline CDR1 LNHDA, CDR2 SQIVND (reference sequence). Trimming at V came to 4 bases and at J to 1 base, leaving 5 bases not matched to a gene. In the authors' workflow: Cell counts per sample came from amplifying reference gene primers. TCRdb keeps only in-frame clones here, not all; method: immunoSEQ multiplex PCR. That table furnishes V, J and clone size, whereas the DNA furnished D and trimming. This table has under 300,000 clones, just over 85% appearing once. The chain joins TRBV19 to TRBJ2-2, with 11 positions matching TRBD2. Sequencing was performed on peripheral blood. The TCR sequence derives from a woman in her 30s with active or convalescent COVID-19. The DNA for the CDR3 is TGTGCCAGTAGTACCGTCCTAGCGGGGGGGAACACCGGGGAGCTGTTTTTT. Protein: CASSTVLAGGNTGELFF.